This T cell receptor (beta chain) was recorded in a study of OX40 agonist ivuxolimab in advanced cancers. Some background on the complete study: Ivuxolimab, which targeted the costimulatory receptor OX40 (CD134), was an agonistic, fully human IgG2 monoclonal antibody. Of the roughly 51 patients in dose escalation, about 20 had hepatocellular carcinoma, some 15 had melanoma, 9 had renal cell carcinoma and 9 had head and neck cancer. Partial responses occurred in three dose-escalation patients, of whom one had hepatocellular carcinoma and two had cutaneous melanoma. Intravenous ivuxolimab was administered to patients every 2 weeks at six dose levels: 0.01, 0.1, 0.3, 1.5, 3 and 10 mg/kg. The monotherapy dose-escalation portion (N ≈ 52 patients) of the phase I ivuxolimab trial is reported in the paper. Peripheral TCRbeta sequencing was intended to test whether TCR sequence diversity was altered and clonal T-cell expansion was caused by ivuxolimab. Prior anti-PD-1, anti-PD-L1 or anti-CTLA-4 therapy was permitted, and checkpoint inhibitors had been received by about 37% of dose-escalation patients. A male proportion of around 83% and a mean age of approximately 61 years, ranging from 23 to 79, were recorded for the dose-escalation cohort.

The junction shows trimming of 6 bases on V and 8 bases on J, plus 10 bases between the germline ends. CDR1 and CDR2, looked up from the germline V gene, are MNHNS and SASEGT. The CDR3 runs 11 residues from the cysteine to the phenylalanine. Just the 33-base CDR3 DNA is kept, in frame starting at base 1. Genomic DNA was isolated from the sorted cells so that the TCRbeta CDR3 region could be sequenced. The immunoSEQ Assay was used to sequence the TCRbeta CDR3 regions. Sourced from immuneACCESS, this table was stored by TCRdb with only in-frame sequences that have V and J called. A share of the clones is absent; for the studies checked, an unresolved V gene accounts for under half, and the remainder has no known explanation. The sample yields fewer than 85,000 clones; 80% were counted once. Of the sample, 7% to 9.5% is held by the ten largest clones. In regard to this clone: Its antigen remains undetermined. Base qualities are not recorded, but no much larger clone differs from it by a single base.

Patients with a history of autoimmune disease or receiving systemic immunosuppression were excluded from the trial. Peripheral blood for TCR sequencing was drawn from every dose cohort at baseline, at cycle 4 day 1 and at cycle 7 day 1. Samples were obtained from an open-label, multicenter, first-in-human phase I dose-escalation trial of ivuxolimab. Adults with locally advanced or metastatic melanoma, renal cell, hepatocellular, or head and neck squamous cell carcinoma were enrolled in the trial. Before TCR sequencing, CD4+ T cells and CD8+ T cells from peripheral blood were sorted into separate populations. The study at large found these results: Low levels of normalized T-cell clonal expansion were also seen in some patients who did not respond. In the 0.1-3.0 mg/kg groups, partial responders were among the patients with the lowest normalized peripheral clonal expansion, particularly in CD8+ T cells. At doses of 0.1 to 3.0 mg/kg, clonal expansion of both CD4+ and CD8+ T cells in blood was seen between baseline and week 6. The antigen specificity of the peripheral T cells that underwent clonal expansion was not determined. On average, CD8+ T cells showed more expanded clones than CD4+ T cells after ivuxolimab.

The clonotype originates from an adult with an advanced solid tumor such as melanoma, head and neck, liver or kidney cancer. The sequences come from CD4+ or CD8+ T cells sorted from blood, collected in a trial of the OX40 agonist ivuxolimab. This sequence uses TRBV6-1 and TRBJ1-2; there is no confident call for the D gene. The nucleotide sequence reads as follows: TGTGCCAGCAGGGGGATTGGGGGCTACACCTTC. It specifies CASRGIGGYTF.